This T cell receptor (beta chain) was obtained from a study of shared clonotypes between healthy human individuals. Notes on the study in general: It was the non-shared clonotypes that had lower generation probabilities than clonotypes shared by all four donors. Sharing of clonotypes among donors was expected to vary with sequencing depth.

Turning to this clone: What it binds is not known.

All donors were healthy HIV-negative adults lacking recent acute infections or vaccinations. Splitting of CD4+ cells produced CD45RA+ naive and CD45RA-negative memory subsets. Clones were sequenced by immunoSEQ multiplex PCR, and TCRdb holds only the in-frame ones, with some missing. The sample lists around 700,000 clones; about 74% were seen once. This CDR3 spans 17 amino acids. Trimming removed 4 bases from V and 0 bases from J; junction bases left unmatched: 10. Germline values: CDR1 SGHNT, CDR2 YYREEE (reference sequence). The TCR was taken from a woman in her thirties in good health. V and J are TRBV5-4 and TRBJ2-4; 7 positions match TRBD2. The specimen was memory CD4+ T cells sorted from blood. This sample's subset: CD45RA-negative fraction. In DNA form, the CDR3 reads TGTGCCAGCAGCCTGGGAGGGTCCCGGGTAGCCAAAAACATTCAGTACTTC. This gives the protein CASSLGGSRVAKNIQYF.